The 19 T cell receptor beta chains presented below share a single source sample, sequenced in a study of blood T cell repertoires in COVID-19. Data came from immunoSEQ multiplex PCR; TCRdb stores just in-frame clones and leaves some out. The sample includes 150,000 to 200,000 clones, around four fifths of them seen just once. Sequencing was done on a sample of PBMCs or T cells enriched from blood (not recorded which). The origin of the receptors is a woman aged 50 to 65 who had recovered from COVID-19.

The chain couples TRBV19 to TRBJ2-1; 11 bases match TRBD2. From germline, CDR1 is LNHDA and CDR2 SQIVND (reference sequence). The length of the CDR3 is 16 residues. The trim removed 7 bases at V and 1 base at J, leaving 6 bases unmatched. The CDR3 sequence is CASTTLAGVSYNEQFF. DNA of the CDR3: TGTGCCAGTACCACACTAGCGGGGGTTTCCTACAATGAGCAGTTCTTC.

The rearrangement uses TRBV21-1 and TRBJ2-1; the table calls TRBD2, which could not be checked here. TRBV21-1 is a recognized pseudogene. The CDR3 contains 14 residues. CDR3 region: CAGGLAGPYNEQFF. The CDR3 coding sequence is TGTGCCGGTGGACTAGCGGGCCCATACAATGAGCAGTTCTTC.

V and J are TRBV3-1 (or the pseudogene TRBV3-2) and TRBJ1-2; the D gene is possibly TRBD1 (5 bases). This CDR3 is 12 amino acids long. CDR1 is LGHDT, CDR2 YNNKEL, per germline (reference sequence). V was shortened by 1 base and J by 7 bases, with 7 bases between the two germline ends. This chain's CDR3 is CASSQAGGGYTF. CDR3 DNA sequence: TGTGCCAGCAGCCAAGCGGGGGGTGGCTACACCTTC.

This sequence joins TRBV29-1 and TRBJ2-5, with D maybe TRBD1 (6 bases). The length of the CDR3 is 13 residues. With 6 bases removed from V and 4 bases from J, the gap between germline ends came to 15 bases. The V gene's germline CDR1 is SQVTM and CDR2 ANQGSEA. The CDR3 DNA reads TGCAGCGTGACAGGCGAGATTTTAGAGACCCAGTACTTC. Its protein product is CSVTGEILETQYF.

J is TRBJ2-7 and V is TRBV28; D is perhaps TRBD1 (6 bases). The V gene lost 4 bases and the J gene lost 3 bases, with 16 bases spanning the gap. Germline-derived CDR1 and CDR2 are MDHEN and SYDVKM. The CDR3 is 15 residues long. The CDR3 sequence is CASSSPGQVNYEQYF. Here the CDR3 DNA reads TGTGCCAGCAGTTCTCCGGGACAAGTTAACTACGAGCAGTACTTC. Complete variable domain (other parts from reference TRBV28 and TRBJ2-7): DVKVTQSSRYLVKRTGEKVFLECVQDMDHENMFWYRQDPGLGLRLIYFSYDVKMKEKGDIPEGYSVSREKKERFSLILESASTNQTSMYLCASSSPGQVNYEQYFGPGTRLTVT.

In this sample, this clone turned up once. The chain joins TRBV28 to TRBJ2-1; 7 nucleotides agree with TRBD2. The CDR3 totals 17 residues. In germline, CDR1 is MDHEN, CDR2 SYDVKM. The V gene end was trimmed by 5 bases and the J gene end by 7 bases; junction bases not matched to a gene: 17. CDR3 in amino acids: CASSNAGEGIRENEQFF. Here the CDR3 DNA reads TGTGCCAGCAGTAATGCGGGAGAAGGGATTAGGGAGAATGAGCAGTTCTTC.

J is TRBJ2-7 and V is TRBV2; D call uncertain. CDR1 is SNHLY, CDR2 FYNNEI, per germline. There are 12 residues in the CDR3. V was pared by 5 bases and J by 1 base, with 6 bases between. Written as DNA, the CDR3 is TGTGCCAGCAGTCCTTATTCCTACGAGCAGTACTTC. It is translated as CASSPYSYEQYF.

CDR3 sequence reads: CASSYSRGPGNQPQHF. The CDR3 DNA follows: TGTGCCAGCAGTTACTCGAGGGGGCCCGGCAATCAGCCCCAGCATTTT. This chain uses TRBV6-7 with TRBJ1-5; 7 bases align to TRBD1. TRBV6-7 is treated as an ORF (open reading frame) with a function not yet certain. CDR3 size: 16 residues. After removal of 0 bases from V and 2 bases from J, the junction contained 4 bases not matched to a gene.

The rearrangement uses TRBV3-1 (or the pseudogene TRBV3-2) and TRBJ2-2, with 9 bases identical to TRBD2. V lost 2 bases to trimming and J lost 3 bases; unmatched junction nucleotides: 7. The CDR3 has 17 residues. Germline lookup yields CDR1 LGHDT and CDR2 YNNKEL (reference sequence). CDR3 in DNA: TGTGCCAGCAGCCAAACTAGCGGGCCTGAGGACACCGGGGAGCTGTTTTTT. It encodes CASSQTSGPEDTGELFF.

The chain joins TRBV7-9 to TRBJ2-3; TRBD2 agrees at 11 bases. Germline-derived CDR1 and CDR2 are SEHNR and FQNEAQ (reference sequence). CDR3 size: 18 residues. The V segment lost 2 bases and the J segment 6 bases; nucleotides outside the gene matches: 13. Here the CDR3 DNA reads TGTGCCAGCAGCTTATTGGGCCTGACTAGCGGGGAAGTGGATACGCAGTATTTT. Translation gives CASSLLGLTSGEVDTQYF.

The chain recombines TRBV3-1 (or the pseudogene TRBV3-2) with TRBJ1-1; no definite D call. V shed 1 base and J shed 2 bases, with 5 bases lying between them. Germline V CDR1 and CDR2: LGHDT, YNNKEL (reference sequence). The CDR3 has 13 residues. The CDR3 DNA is TGTGCCAGCAGCCAAGTACTTAACACTGAAGCTTTCTTT. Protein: CASSQVLNTEAFF.

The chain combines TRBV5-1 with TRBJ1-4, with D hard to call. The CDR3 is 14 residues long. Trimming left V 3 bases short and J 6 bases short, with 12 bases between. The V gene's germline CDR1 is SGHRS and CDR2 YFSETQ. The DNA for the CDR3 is TGCGCCAGCAGCTCGACGGGGATAGATGAAAAACTGTTTTTT. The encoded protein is CASSSTGIDEKLFF.

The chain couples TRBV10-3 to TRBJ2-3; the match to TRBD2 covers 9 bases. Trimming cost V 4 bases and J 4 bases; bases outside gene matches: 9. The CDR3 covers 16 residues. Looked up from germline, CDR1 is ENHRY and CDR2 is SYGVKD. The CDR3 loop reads CAISAILAGEADTQYF. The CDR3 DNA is TGTGCCATCAGTGCAATTTTAGCGGGAGAGGCAGATACGCAGTATTTT.

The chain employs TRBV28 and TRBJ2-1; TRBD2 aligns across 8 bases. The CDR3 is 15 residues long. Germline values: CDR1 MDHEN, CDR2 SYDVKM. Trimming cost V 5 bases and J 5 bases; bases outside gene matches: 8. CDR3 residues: CASSPVAGMDNEQFF. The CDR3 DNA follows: TGTGCCAGCAGTCCTGTAGCGGGAATGGACAATGAGCAGTTCTTC. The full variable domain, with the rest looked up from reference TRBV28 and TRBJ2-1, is DVKVTQSSRYLVKRTGEKVFLECVQDMDHENMFWYRQDPGLGLRLIYFSYDVKMKEKGDIPEGYSVSREKKERFSLILESASTNQTSMYLCASSPVAGMDNEQFFGPGTRLTVL.

The CDR3 here is CASKRGGVDGYTF. CDR3 sequence (DNA): TGTGCCTCTAAACGGGGAGGAGTGGATGGCTACACCTTC. V usage is TRBV6-5 and J usage is TRBJ1-2, with unresolved D. CDR1 and CDR2 (germline): MNHEY, SVGAGI. V was cut by 11 bases and J by 6 bases, with 19 bases left in between. The CDR3 length is 13 residues.

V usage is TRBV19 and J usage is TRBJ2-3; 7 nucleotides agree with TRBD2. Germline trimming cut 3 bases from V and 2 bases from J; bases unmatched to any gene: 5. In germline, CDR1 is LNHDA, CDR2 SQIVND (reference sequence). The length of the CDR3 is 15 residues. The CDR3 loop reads CASSIYGRPTDTQYF. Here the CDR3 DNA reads TGTGCCAGTAGTATTTACGGGAGGCCCACAGATACGCAGTATTTT.

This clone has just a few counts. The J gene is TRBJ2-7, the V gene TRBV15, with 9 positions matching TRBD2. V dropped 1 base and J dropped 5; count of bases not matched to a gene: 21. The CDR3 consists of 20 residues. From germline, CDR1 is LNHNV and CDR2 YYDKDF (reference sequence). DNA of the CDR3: TGTGCCACCAGCAGAGTGGGTTCTGGACTAGCGTCTCTTCTGGCGGACGAGCAGTACTTC. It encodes CATSRVGSGLASLLADEQYF.

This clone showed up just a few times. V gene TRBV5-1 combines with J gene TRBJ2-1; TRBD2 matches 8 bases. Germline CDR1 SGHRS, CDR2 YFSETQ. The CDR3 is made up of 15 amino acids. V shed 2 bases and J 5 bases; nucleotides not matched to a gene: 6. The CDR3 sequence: CASSFQLAEHNEQFF. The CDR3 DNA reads TGCGCCAGCAGCTTCCAACTAGCGGAGCACAATGAGCAGTTCTTC.

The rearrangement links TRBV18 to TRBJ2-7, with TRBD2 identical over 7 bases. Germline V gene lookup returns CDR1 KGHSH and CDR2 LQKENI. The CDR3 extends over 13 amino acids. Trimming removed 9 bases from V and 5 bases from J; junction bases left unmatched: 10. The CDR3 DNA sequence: TGTGCCAGTCTGGGGGGGATTATCGACGAGCAGTACTTC. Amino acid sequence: CASLGGIIDEQYF.